What follows are 4 T cell receptor beta chains derived from one specimen sequenced in a study of blood T cell repertoires in COVID-19. The assay was immunoSEQ multiplex PCR, and TCRdb's table has in-frame clones only and misses some. The table records just under 350,000 clones, around 83% of them present only once. Sequenced sample: peripheral blood. These TCRs come from a man younger than 40 with active or convalescent COVID-19.

The chain recombines TRBV5-6 with TRBJ2-1, with a weak D call TRBD2 (5 bases). Trimming left V 4 bases short and J 3 bases short, with 14 bases between. The germline CDR1 and CDR2 sequences are SGHDT and YYEEEE. This CDR3 contains 15 residues. The DNA for the CDR3 is TGTGCCAGCAGCCCGGACTCTGGCCTCTACAATGAGCAGTTCTTC. Translating gives CASSPDSGLYNEQFF.

This rearrangement joins TRBV30 to TRBJ1-4; the D is unclear. Germline loops: CDR1 GTSNPN, CDR2 SVGIG (reference sequence). The CDR3 runs 13 residues. V lost 2 bases and J 12 bases, leaving 16 bases between the germline ends. In nucleotides, the CDR3 is TGTGCCTGGAGTAGGGAGGTAATCGCGGAACTGTTTTTT. This gives the protein CAWSREVIAELFF.

The rearrangement joins TRBV5-1 to TRBJ2-3; 9 bases match TRBD1. Trimming took 4 bases from V and 2 from J; bases not matched to a gene: 8. This CDR3 spans 16 amino acids. Germline loops: CDR1 SGHRS, CDR2 YFSETQ. As DNA, the CDR3 is TGCGCCAGCAGCGCCGAGCACAGGGGGCCCACAGATACGCAGTATTTT. Its protein product is CASSAEHRGPTDTQYF.

V gene TRBV7-3 combines with J gene TRBJ2-1; the D is unclear. The CDR3 runs 13 residues. The V gene lost 3 bases and the J gene lost 5 bases, with 8 bases spanning the gap. Germline CDR1 SGHTA, CDR2 FQGTGA. The CDR3 sequence is CASSFPYNNEQFF. The CDR3 DNA reads as TGTGCCAGCAGCTTCCCTTATAACAATGAGCAGTTCTTC.